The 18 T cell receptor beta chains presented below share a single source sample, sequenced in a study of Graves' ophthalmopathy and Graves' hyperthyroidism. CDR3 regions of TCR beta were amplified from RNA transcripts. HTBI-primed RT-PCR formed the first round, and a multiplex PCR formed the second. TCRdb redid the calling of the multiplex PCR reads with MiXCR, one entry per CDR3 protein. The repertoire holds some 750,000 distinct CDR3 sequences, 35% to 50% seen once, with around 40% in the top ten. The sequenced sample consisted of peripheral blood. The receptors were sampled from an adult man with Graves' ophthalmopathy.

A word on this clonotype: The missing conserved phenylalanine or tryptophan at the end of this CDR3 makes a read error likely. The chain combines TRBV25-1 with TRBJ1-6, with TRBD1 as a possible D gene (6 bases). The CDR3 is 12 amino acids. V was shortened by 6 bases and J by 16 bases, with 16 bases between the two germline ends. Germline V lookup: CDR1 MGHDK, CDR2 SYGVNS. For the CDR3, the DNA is TGTGCCAGCAGAGATACAGGGTTCTGGCTCCACCTT. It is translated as CASRDTGFWLHL.

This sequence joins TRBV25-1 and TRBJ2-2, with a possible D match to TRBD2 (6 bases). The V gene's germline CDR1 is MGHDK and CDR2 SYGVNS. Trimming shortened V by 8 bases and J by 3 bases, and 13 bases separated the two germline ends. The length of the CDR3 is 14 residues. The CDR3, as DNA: TGTGCCAGCTCACCTAGGAGGGACACCGGGGAGCTGTTTTTT. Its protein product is CASSPRRDTGELFF.

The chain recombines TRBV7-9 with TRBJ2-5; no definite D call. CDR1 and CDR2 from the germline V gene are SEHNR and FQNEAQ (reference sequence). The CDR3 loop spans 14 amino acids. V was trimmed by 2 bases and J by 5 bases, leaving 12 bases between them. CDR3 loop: CASSLNTLFETQYF. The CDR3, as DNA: TGTGCCAGCAGCTTAAACACCCTTTTTGAGACCCAGTACTTC.

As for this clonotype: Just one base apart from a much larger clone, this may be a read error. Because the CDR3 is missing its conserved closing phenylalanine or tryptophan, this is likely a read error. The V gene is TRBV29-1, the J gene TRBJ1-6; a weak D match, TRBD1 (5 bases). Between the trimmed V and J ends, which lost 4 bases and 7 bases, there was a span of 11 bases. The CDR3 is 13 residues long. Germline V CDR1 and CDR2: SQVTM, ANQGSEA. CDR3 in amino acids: CSVGGTVNSPLHL. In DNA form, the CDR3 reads TGCAGCGTTGGGGGGACCGTGAATTCACCCCTCCACCTT.

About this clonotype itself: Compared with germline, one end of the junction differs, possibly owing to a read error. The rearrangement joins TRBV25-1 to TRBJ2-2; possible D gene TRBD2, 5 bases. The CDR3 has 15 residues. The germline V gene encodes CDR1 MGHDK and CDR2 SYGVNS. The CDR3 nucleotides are TGCGCCAGCAGCCAAGAAAGAGGGTATGCCGGGGAGCTGTTTTTT. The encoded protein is CASSQERGYAGELFF.

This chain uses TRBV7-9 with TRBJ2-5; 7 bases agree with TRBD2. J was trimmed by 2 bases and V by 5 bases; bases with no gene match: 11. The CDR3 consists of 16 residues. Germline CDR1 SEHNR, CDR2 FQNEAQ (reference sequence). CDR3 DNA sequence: TGTGCCAGCAGCCAAGGCGGAGCGGGGATTCAAGAGACCCAGTACTTC. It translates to CASSQGGAGIQETQYF.

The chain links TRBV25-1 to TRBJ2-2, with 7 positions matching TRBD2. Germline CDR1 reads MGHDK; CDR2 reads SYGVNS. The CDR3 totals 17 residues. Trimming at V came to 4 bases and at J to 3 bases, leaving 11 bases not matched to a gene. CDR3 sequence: CASSAREGLVHTGELFF. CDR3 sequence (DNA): TGTGCCAGCAGTGCTAGAGAAGGACTAGTCCACACCGGGGAGCTGTTTTTT. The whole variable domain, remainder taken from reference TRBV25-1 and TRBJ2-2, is EADIYQTPRYLVIGTGKKITLECSQTMGHDKMYWYQQDPGMELHLIHYSYGVNSTEKGDLSSESTVSRIRTEHFPLTLESARPSHTSQYLCASSAREGLVHTGELFFGEGSRLTVL.

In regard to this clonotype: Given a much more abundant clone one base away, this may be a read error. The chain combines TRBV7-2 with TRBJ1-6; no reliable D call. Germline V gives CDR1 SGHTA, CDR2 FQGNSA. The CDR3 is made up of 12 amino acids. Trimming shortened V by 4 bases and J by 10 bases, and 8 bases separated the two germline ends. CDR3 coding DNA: TGTGCCAGCAGCTACCCGGGGTCACCCCTCCACTTT. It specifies CASSYPGSPLHF. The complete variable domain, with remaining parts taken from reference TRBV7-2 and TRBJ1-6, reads GAGVSQSPSNKVTEKGKDVELRCDPISGHTALYWYRQSLGQGLEFLIYFQGNSAPDKSGLPSDRFSAERTGGSVSTLTIQRTQQEDSAVYLCASSYPGSPLHFGNGTRLTVT.

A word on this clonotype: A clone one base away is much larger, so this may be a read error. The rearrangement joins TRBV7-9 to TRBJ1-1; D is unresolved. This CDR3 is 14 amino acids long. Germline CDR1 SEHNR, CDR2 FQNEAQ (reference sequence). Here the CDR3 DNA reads TGTGCCAGCAGTCAAGGAGCCCCAAGCGCTGAAGCTTCCTTT. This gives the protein CASSQGAPSAEASF. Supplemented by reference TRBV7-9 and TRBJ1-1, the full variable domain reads DTGVSQNPRHKITKRGQNVTFRCDPISEHNRLYWYRQTLGQGPEFLTYFQNEAQLEKSRLLSDRFSAERPKGSFSTLEIQRTEQGDSAMYLCASSQGAPSAEASFGQGTRLTVV.

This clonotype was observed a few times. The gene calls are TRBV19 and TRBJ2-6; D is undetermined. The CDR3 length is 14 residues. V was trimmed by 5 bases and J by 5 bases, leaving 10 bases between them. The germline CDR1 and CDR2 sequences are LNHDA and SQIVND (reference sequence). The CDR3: CASSAAARANVLTF. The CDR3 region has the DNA TGTGCCAGTAGTGCCGCAGCCAGGGCCAACGTCCTGACTTTC.

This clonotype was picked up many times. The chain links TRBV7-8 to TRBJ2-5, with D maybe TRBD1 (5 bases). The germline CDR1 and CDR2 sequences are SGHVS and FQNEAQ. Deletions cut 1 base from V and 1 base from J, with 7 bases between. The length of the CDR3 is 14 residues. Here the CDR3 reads CASSLDRSQETQYF. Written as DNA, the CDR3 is TGTGCCAGCAGCTTAGACAGGAGCCAAGAGACCCAGTACTTC.

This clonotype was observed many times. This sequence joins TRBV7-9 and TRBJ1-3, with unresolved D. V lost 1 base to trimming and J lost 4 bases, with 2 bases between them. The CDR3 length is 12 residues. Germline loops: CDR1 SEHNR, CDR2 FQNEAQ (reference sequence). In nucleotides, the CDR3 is TGTGCCAGCAGCTTAGGCGGAAACACCATATATTTT. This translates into CASSLGGNTIYF. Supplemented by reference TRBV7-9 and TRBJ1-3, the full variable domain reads DTGVSQNPRHKITKRGQNVTFRCDPISEHNRLYWYRQTLGQGPEFLTYFQNEAQLEKSRLLSDRFSAERPKGSFSTLEIQRTEQGDSAMYLCASSLGGNTIYFGEGSWLTVV.

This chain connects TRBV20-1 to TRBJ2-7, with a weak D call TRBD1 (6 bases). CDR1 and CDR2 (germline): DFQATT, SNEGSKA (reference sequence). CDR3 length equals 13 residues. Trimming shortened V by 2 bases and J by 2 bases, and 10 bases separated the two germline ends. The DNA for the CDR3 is TGCAGTGCTAGATTGCCAGGGGCCTACGAGCAGTACTTC. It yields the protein CSARLPGAYEQYF.

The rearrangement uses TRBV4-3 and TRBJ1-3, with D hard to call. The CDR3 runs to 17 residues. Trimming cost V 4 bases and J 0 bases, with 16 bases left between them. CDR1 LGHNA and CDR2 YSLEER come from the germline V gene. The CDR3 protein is CASSPIGRASSGNTIYF. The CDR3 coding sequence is TGCGCCAGCAGCCCAATCGGACGGGCCAGCTCTGGAAACACCATATATTTT.

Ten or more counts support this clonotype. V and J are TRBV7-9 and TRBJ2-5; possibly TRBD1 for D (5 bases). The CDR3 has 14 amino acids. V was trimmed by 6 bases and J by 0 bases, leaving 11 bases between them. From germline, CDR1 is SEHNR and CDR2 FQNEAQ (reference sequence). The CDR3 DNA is TGTGCCAGCAGACCTGGACACTACCAAGAGACCCAGTACTTC. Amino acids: CASRPGHYQETQYF.

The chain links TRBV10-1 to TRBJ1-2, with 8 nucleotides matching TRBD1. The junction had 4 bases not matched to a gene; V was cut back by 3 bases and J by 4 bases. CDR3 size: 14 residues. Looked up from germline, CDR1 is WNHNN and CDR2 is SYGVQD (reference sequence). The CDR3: CASSDGQGPYGYTF. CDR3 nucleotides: TGCGCCAGCAGTGATGGACAGGGCCCCTATGGCTACACCTTC.

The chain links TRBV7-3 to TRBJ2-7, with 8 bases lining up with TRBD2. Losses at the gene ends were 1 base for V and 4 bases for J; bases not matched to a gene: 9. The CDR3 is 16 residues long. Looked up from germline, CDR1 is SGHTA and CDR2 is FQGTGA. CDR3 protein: CASSLIRAGGPYEQYF. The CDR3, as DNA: TGTGCCAGCAGCTTAATTCGGGCGGGGGGCCCTTACGAGCAGTACTTC. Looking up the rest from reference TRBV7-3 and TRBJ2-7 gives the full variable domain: GAGVSQTPSNKVTEKGKYVELRCDPISGHTALYWYRQSLGQGPEFLIYFQGTGAADDSGLPNDRFFAVRPEGSVSTLKIQRTERGDSAVYLCASSLIRAGGPYEQYFGPGTRLTVT.

The CDR3 is CASSELAGQNYEQYF. The CDR3 nucleotides are TGTGCCAGCAGTGAATTAGCGGGACAGAACTACGAGCAGTACTTC. V and J are TRBV25-1 and TRBJ2-7; a weak D match, TRBD2 (8 bases). Trimming took off 1 base at V and 3 bases at J, with 13 bases between the two ends. From germline, CDR1 is MGHDK and CDR2 SYGVNS. The CDR3 spans 15 residues.